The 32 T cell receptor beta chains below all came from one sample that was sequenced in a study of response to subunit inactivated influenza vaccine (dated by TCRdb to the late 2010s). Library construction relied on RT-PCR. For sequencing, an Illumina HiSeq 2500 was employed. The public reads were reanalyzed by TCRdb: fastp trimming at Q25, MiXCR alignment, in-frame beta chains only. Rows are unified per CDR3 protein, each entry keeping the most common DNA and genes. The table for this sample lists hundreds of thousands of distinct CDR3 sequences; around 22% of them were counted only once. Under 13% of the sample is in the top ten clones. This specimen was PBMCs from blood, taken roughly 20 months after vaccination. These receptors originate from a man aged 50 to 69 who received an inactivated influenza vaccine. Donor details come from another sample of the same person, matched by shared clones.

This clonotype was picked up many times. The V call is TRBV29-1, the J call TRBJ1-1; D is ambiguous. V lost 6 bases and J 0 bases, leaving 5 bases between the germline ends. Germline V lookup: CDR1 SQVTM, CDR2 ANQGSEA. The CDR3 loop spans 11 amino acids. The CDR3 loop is CSVDMNTEAFF. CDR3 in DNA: TGCAGCGTCGACATGAACACTGAAGCTTTCTTT.

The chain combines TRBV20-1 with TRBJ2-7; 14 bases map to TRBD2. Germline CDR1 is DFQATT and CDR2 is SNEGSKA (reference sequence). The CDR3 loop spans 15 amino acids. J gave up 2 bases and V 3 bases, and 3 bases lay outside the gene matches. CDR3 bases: TGCAGTGCTAGCCCGACTAGCGGGAGGGCCTACGAGCAGTACTTC. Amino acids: CSASPTSGRAYEQYF.

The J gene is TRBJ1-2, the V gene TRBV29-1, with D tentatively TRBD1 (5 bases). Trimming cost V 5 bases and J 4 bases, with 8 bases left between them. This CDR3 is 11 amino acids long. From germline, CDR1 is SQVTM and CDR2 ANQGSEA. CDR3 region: CSVSGTYGYTF. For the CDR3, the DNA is TGCAGCGTTTCCGGGACCTATGGCTACACCTTC.

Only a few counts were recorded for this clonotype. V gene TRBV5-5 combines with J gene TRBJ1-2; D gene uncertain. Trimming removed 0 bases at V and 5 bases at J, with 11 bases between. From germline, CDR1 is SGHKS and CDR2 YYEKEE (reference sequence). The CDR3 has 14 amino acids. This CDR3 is CASSLDLRRYGYTF. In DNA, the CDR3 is TGTGCCAGCAGCTTGGACCTCAGGAGATATGGCTACACCTTC. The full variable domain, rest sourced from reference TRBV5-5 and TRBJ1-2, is DAGVTQSPTHLIKTRGQQVTLRCSPISGHKSVSWYQQVLGQGPQFIFQYYEKEERGRGNFPDRFSARQFPNYSSELNVNALLLGDSALYLCASSLDLRRYGYTFGSGTRLTVV.

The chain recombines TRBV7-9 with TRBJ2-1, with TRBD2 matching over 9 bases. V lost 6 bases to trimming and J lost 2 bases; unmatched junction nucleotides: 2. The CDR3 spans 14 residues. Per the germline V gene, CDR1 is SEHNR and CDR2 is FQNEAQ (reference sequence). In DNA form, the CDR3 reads TGTGCCAGCAGGTCTAGCGGGGCCTACAATGAGCAGTTCTTC. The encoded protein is CASRSSGAYNEQFF.

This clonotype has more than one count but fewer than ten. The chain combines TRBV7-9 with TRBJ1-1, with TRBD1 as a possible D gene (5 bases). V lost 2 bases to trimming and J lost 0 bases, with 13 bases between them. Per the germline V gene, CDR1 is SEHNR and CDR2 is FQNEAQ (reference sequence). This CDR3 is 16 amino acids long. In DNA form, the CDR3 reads TGTGCCAGCAGCTTATCGGGGGGAGTAATGAACACTGAAGCTTTCTTT. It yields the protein CASSLSGGVMNTEAFF.

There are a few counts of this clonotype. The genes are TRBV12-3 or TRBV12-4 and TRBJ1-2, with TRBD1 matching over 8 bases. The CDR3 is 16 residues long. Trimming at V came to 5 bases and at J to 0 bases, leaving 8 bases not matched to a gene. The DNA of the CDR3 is TGTGCCAGCAGTGGCGGGGACAGGAAAGCTAACTATGGCTACACCTTC. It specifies CASSGGDRKANYGYTF.

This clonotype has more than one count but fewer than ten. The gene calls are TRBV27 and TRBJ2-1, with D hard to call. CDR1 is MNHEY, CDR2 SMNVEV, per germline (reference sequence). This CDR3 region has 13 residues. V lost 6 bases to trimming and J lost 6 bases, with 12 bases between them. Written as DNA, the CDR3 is TGTGCCAGCAGCCATAACTCGGTCAATGAGCAGTTCTTC. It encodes CASSHNSVNEQFF.

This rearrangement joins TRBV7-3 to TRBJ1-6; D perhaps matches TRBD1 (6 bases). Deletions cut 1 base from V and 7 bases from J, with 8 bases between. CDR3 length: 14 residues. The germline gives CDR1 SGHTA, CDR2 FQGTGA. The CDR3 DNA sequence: TGTGCCAGCAGCTTAAAGGGGGTGAATTCACCCCTCCACTTT. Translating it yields CASSLKGVNSPLHF.

The DNA of the CDR3 is TGTGCCACCAGTGAGATTAAGACAGGGGGCACAGATACGCAGTATTTT. Encoded protein: CATSEIKTGGTDTQYF. This chain joins TRBV24-1 and TRBJ2-3, with 8 nucleotides matching TRBD1. V was clipped by 4 bases and J by 1 base; unmatched bases: 6. Germline V gene lookup returns CDR1 KGHDR and CDR2 SFDVKD. This CDR3 is built from 16 residues.

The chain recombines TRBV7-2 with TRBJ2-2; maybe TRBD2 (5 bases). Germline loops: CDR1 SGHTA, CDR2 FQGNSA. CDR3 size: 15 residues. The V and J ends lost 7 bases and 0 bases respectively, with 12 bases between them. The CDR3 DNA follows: TGTGCCAGCAACCCGGACTGGACGAACACCGGGGAGCTGTTTTTT. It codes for CASNPDWTNTGELFF.

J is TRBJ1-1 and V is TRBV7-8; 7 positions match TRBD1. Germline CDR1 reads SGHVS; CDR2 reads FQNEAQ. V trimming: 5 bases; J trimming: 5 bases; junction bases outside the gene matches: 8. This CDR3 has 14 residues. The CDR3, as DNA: TGTGCCAGCAGCCCACAGGGGAGGAGGACTGAAGCTTTCTTT. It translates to CASSPQGRRTEAFF. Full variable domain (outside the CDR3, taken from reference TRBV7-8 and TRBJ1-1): GAGVSQSPRYKVAKRGQDVALRCDPISGHVSLFWYQQALGQGPEFLTYFQNEAQLDKSGLPSDRFFAERPEGSVSTLKIQRTQQEDSAVYLCASSPQGRRTEAFFGQGTRLTVV.

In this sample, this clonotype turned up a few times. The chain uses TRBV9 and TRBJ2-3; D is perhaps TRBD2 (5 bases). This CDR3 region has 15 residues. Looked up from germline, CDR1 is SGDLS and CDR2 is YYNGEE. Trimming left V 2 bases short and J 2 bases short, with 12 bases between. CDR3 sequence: CASSVAEGYTDTQYF. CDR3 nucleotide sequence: TGTGCCAGCAGCGTGGCCGAGGGATACACAGATACGCAGTATTTT. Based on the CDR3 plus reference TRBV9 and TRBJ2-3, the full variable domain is DSGVTQTPKHLITATGQRVTLRCSPRSGDLSVYWYQQSLDQGLQFLIQYYNGEERAKGNILERFSAQQFPDLHSELNLSSLELGDSALYFCASSVAEGYTDTQYFGPGTRLTVL.

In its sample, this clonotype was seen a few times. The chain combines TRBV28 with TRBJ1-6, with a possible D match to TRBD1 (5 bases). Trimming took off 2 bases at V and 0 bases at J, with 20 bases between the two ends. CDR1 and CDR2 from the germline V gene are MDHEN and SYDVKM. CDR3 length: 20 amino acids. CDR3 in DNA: TGTGCCAGCAGTTTACTCGGACCGGGACTGAGAAGCTCCTATAATTCACCCCTCCACTTT. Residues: CASSLLGPGLRSSYNSPLHF.

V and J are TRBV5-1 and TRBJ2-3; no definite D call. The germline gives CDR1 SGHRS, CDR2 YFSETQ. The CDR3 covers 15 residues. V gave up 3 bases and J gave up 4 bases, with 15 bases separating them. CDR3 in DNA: TGCGCCAGCAGCTATGGGCGGAAGTCAGCAGATACGCAGTATTTT. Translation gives CASSYGRKSADTQYF.

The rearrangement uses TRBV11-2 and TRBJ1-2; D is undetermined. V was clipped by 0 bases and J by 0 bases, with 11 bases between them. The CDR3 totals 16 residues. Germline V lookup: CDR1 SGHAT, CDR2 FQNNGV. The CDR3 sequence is CASSLDPSAANYGYTF. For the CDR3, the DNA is TGTGCCAGCAGCTTAGATCCGTCAGCCGCTAACTATGGCTACACCTTC.

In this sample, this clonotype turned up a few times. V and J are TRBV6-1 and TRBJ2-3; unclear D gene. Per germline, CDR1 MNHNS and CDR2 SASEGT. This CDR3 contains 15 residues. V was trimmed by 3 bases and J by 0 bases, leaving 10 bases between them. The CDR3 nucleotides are TGTGCCAGCAGTGAGGGCCCGCTAAGCACAGATACGCAGTATTTT. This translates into CASSEGPLSTDTQYF.

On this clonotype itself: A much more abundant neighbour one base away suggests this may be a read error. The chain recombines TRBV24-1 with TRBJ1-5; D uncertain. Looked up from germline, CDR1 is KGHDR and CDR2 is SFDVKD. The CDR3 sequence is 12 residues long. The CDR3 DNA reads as TGTGCCACCAGTGATCCCGATCAGCGCCAGCATTTT. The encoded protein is CATSDPDQRQHF.

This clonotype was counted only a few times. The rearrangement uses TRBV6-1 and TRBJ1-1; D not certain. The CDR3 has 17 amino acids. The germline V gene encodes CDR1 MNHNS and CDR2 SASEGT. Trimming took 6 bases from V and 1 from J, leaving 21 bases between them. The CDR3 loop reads CASSVRLTLGKNTEAFF. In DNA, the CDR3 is TGTGCCAGCAGCGTACGCCTTACGCTGGGGAAGAACACTGAAGCTTTCTTT.

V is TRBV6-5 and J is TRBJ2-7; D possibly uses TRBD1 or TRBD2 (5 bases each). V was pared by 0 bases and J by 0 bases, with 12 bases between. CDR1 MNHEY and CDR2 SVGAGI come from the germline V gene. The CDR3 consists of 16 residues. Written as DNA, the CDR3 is TGTGCCAGCAGTTACTCTGGGGCAGGGAGCTCCTACGAGCAGTACTTC. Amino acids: CASSYSGAGSSYEQYF.

CDR3 in amino acids: CASRREGRGVLAVRSEQFF. CDR3 sequence (DNA): TGCGCCAGCAGGCGGGAGGGAAGAGGGGTGCTAGCGGTTAGAAGTGAGCAGTTCTTC. The V gene is TRBV10-2, the J gene TRBJ2-1; 9 nucleotides align to TRBD2. Germline CDR1 reads WSHSY; CDR2 reads SAAADI. The CDR3 is 19 amino acids. The junction had 24 bases not matched to a gene; V was cut back by 6 bases and J by 9 bases.

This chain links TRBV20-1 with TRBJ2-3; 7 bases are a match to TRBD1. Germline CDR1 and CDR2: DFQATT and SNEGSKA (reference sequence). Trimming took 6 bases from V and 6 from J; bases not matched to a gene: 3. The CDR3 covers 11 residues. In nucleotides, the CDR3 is TGCAGTGCACTACAGGGGGATACGCAGTATTTT. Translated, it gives CSALQGDTQYF.

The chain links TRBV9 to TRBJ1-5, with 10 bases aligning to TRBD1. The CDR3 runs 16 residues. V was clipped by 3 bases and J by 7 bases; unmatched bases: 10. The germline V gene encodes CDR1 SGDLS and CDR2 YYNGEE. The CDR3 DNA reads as TGTGCCAGCAGCGCCTCATCTGGGACAGGGGACCAGCCCCAGCATTTT. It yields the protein CASSASSGTGDQPQHF.

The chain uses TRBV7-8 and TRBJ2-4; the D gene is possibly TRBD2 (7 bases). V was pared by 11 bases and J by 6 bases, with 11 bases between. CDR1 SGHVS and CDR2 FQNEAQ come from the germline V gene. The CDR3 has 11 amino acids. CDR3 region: CASRGGNIQYF. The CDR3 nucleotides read TGTGCCTCGAGGGGGGGAAACATTCAGTACTTC. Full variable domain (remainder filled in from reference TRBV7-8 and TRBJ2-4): GAGVSQSPRYKVAKRGQDVALRCDPISGHVSLFWYQQALGQGPEFLTYFQNEAQLDKSGLPSDRFFAERPEGSVSTLKIQRTQQEDSAVYLCASRGGNIQYFGAGTRLSVL.

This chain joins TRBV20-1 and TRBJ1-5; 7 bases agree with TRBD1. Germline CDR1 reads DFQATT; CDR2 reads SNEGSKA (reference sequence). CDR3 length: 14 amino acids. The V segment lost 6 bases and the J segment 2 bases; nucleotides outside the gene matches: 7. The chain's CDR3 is CSASGQRGNQPQHF. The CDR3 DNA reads TGCAGTGCATCGGGACAGAGGGGCAATCAGCCCCAGCATTTT.

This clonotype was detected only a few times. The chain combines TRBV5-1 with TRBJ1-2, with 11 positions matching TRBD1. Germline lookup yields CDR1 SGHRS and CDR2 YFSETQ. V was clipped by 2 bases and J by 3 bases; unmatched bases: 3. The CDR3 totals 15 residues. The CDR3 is CASSFGQGAYYGYTF. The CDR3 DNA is TGCGCCAGCAGCTTCGGACAGGGGGCCTACTATGGCTACACCTTC.

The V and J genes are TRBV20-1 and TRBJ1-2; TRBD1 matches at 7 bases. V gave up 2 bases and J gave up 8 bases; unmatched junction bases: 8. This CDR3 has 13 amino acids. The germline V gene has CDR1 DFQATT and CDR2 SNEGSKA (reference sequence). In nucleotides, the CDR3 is TGCAGTGCTAGAAAACAGGGGCGGCAGGGCTACACCTTC. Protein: CSARKQGRQGYTF.

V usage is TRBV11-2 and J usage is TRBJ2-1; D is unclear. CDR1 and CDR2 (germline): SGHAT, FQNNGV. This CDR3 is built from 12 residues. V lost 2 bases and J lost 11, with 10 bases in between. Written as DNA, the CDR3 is TGTGCCAGCAGCTTAAACTTTTACCAGCAGTTCTTC. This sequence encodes CASSLNFYQQFF.

CDR3 protein: CASSLVGVAGELFF. CDR3 nucleotides: TGTGCCAGCAGCTTAGTCGGGGTAGCCGGGGAGCTGTTTTTT. The chain is built from TRBV11-2 and TRBJ2-2, with a possible D match to TRBD2 (5 bases). Trimming stripped 1 base from V and 6 bases from J, with 9 bases between. CDR1 and CDR2 (germline): SGHAT, FQNNGV. This CDR3 has 14 residues.

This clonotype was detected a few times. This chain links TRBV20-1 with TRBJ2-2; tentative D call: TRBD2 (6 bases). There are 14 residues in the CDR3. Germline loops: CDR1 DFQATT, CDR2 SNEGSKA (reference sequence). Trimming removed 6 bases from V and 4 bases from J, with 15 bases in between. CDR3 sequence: CSAGDRETTGELFF. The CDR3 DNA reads TGCAGTGCGGGTGATCGGGAGACCACCGGGGAGCTGTTTTTT.

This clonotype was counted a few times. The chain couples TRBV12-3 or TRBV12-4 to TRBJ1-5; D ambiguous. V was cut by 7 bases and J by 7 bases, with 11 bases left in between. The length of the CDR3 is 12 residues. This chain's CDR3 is CASTNPGQPQHF. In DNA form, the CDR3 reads TGTGCCAGCACCAACCCCGGACAGCCCCAGCATTTT.

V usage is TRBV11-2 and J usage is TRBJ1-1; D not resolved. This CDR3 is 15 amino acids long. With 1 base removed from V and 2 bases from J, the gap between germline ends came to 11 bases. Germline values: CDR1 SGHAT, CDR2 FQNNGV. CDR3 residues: CASSLGSGPNTEAFF. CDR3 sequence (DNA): TGTGCCAGCAGCTTAGGGTCGGGTCCAAACACTGAAGCTTTCTTT.